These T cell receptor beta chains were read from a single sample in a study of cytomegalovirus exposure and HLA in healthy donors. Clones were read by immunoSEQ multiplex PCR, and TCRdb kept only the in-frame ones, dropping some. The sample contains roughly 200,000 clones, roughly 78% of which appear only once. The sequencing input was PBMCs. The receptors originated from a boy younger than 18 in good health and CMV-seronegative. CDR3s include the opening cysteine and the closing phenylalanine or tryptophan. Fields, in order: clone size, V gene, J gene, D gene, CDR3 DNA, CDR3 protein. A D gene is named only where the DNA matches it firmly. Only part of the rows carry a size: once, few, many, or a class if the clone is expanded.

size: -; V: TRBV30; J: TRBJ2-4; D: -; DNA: TGTGCCTGGAGTGATCTCAGGGTACTCTCCCTTCGGATTCAGTACTTC; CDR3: CAWSDLRVLSLRIQYF
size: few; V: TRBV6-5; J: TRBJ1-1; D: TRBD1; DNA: TGTGCCAGCAGTCACAGGGGTGGGAACACTGAAGCTTTCTTT; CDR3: CASSHRGGNTEAFF
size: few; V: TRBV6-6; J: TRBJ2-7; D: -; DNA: TGTGCCAGCAGGCAGGCCGGATACGAGCAGTACTTC; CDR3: CASRQAGYEQYF
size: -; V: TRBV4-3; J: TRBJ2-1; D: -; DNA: TGCGCCAGCAGCCAGTGGGAGCAAGTAGAGCAGTTCTTC; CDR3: CASSQWEQVEQFF
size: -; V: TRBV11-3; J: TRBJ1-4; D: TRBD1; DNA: TGTGCCAGCAGCACGCGCCTGGGACAGGGGAGGGAAAAACTGTTTTTT; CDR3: CASSTRLGQGREKLFF
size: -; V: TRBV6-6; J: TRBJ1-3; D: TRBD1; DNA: TGTGCCAGCACCCTCCGGGGACAGGGTGGAGACACCATATATTTT; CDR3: CASTLRGQGGDTIYF
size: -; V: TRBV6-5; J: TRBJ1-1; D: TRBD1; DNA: TGTGCCAGCAGTTGGCTCCCGGGACAGAAGAACACTGAAGCTTTCTTT; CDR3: CASSWLPGQKNTEAFF
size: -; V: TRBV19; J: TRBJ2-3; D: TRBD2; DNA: TGTGCCAGTAGTATAATGGCGGGAGGGCCCGGCACAGATACGCAGTATTTT; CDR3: CASSIMAGGPGTDTQYF
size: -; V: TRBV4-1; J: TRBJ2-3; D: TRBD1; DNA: TGCGCCAGCAGCCAGGGCCACCAGGGACAGGGGGGCCGCACAGATACGCAGTATTTT; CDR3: CASSQGHQGQGGRTDTQYF
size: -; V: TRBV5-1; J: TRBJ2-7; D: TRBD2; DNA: TGCGCCAGCAGTGGGGGCGGGGGGCCCTACTACGAGCAGTACTTC; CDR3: CASSGGGGPYYEQYF
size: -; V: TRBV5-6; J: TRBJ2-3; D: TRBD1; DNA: TGTGCCAGCAGCCCTAATACTCCGGGACAGAGAACAGATACGCAGTATTTT; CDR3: CASSPNTPGQRTDTQYF
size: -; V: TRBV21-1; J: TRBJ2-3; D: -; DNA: TGTGCCAGCAGCAAATGGCTAGCAAGCACAGATACGCAGTATTTT; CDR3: CASSKWLASTDTQYF
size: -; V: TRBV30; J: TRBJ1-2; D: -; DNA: TGTGCCTGGGGAGCCCGCACACGAAACTATGGCTACACCTTC; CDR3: CAWGARTRNYGYTF
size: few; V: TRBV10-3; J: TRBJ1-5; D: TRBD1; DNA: TGTGCCATCAGTAGACAGGGAACGAGCAATCAGCCCCAGCATTTT; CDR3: CAISRQGTSNQPQHF
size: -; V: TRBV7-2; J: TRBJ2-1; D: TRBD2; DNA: TGTGCCAGCAGCTCATGGACTAGCGTCGATGAGCAGTTCTTC; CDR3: CASSSWTSVDEQFF
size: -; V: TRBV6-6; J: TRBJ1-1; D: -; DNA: TGTGCCAGCAGTTACCCTTCAGCGACTGAAGCTTTCTTT; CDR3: CASSYPSATEAFF
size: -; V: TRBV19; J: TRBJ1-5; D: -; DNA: TGTGCCAGTACCTCGGACAGTCATAGCAATCAGCCCCAGCATTTT; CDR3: CASTSDSHSNQPQHF
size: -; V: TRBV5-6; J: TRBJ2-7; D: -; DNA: TGTGCCAGCAGCTTCGGCAGGACCTACGAGCAGTACTTC; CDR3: CASSFGRTYEQYF
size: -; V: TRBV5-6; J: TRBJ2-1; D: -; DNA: TGTGCCAGCAGCTTGGTATCGTCCTACAATGAGCAGTTCTTC; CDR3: CASSLVSSYNEQFF
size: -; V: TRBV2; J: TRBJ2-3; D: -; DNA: TGTGCCAGCGGAGTAGGTAGCATAGCAGATACGCAGTATTTT; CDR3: CASGVGSIADTQYF
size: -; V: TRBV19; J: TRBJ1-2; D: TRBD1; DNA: TGTGCCAGTAGTGTCAGACAGGGGGCACGGTATGGCTACACCTTC; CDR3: CASSVRQGARYGYTF
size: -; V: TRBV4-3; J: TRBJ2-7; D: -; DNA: TGCGCCAGCAGCCAAGATAAGGCTCAGGGGTACGAGCAGTACTTC; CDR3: CASSQDKAQGYEQYF
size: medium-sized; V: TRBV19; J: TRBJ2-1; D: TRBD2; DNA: TGTGCCAGTACCATTAGCGGGGAGAACAATGAGCAGTTCTTC; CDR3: CASTISGENNEQFF
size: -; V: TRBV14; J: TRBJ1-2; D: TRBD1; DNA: TGTGCCAGCAGCCCAACAGGGGCAAACTATGGCTACACCTTC; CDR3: CASSPTGANYGYTF
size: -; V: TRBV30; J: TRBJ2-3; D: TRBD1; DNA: TGTGCCTCCCGCCAGGGACAGGGGGCCCGCGGGGATACGCAGTATTTT; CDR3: CASRQGQGARGDTQYF
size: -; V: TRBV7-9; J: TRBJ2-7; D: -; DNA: TGTGCCAGCGGGGACCGGGAGAGGTCCTACGAGCAGTACTTC; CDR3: CASGDRERSYEQYF
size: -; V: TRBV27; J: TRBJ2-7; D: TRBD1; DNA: TGTGCCAGCAGACTGGGACAGGGGAGTTCCTACGAGCAGTACTTC; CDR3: CASRLGQGSSYEQYF
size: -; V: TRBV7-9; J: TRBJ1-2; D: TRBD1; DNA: TGTTCCAGCAGCTTAGTTATGCCGACAGGGGGCAATGGCTACACCTTC; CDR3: CSSSLVMPTGGNGYTF
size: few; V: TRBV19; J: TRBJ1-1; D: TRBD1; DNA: TGTGCCAGTAGTAAACAGGGGTGGGGCACTGAAGCTTTCTTT; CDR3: CASSKQGWGTEAFF
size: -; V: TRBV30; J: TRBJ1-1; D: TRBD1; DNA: TGTGCCTGGAGTCTACAGGGGTGGGGAGCTGAAGCTTTCTTT; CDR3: CAWSLQGWGAEAFF